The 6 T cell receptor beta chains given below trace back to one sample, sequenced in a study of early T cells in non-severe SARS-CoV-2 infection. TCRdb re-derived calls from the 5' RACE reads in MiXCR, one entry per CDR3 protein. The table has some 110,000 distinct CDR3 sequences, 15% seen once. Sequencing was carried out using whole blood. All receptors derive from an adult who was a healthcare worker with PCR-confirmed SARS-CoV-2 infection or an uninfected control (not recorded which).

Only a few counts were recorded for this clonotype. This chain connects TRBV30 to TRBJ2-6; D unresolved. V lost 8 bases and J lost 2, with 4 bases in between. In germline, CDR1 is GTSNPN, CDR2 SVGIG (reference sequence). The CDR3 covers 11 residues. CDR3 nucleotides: TGTGCCGAGGCTGGGGCCAACGTCCTGACTTTC. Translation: CAEAGANVLTF.

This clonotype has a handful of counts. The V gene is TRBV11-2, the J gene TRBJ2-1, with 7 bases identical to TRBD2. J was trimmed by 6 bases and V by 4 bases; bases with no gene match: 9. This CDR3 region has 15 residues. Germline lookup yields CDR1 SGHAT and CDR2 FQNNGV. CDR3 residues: CASSWGGSGLNEQFF. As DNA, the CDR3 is TGTGCCAGCAGCTGGGGGGGATCGGGCCTCAATGAGCAGTTCTTC.

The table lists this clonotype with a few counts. CDR3: CASKILGLAPGTDTQYF. CDR3 DNA: TGTGCCAGCAAGATTCTGGGACTAGCTCCGGGCACAGATACGCAGTATTTT. This sequence joins TRBV27 and TRBJ2-3; 9 bases line up with TRBD2. After removal of 7 bases from V and 1 base from J, the junction contained 12 bases not matched to a gene. The CDR3 extends over 17 amino acids. Germline CDR1 reads MNHEY; CDR2 reads SMNVEV (reference sequence).

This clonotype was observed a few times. This CDR3 is CSVDDLSGGASGAFF. The CDR3 DNA sequence: TGCAGCGTTGATGACCTTTCAGGGGGCGCTTCTGGTGCTTTCTTT. The V gene is TRBV29-1, the J gene TRBJ1-1; TRBD1 matches at 8 bases. Trimming cost V 3 bases and J 11 bases; bases outside gene matches: 17. CDR1 is SQVTM, CDR2 ANQGSEA, per germline. The CDR3 extends over 15 amino acids.

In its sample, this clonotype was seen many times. The chain's CDR3 is CASSHPGGGNGYTF. The CDR3 DNA reads as TGTGCCAGCAGCCACCCCGGAGGCGGAAATGGCTACACCTTC. This chain connects TRBV4-2 to TRBJ1-2; no reliable D call. Germline lookup yields CDR1 LGHNA and CDR2 YNFKEQ. V was shortened by 3 bases and J by 6 bases, with 14 bases between the two germline ends. This CDR3 has 14 residues.

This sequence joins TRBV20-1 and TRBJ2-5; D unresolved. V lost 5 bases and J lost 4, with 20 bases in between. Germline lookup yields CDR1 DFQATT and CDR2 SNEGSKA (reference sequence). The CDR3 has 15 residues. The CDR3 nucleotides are TGCAGTGCTCGGGTACCTCAAGGCCGGACAGAGACCCAGTACTTC. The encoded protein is CSARVPQGRTETQYF.